The rows below give T cell receptor beta chains drawn from one sample of a study of blood T cell repertoires in COVID-19. Generated by immunoSEQ multiplex PCR, the TCRdb table keeps only in-frame clones and is missing some. The repertoire holds 28,000 or so clones, roughly 87% seen once, with 6.5% to 10% in the top ten. Specimen: peripheral blood. Every receptor here comes from a man in his 60s with COVID-19, enrolled during active disease. Each CDR3 is given with its conserved first and last residue.

j_gene: TRBJ2-1; v_gene: TRBV2; CDR3aa: CASSEVQTQFF
j_gene: TRBJ1-4; v_gene: TRBV27; CDR3aa: CASSPGRGRVKLFF
j_gene: TRBJ2-1; v_gene: TRBV29-1; CDR3aa: CSVGGRVLAGTEQFF
j_gene: TRBJ1-4; v_gene: TRBV28; CDR3aa: CASSVSGVSNEKLFF
j_gene: TRBJ2-1; v_gene: TRBV6-5; CDR3aa: CASKQGLYNEQFF
j_gene: TRBJ2-7; v_gene: TRBV28; CDR3aa: CASNSAGWNEQYF
j_gene: TRBJ1-2; v_gene: TRBV11-2; CDR3aa: CASSSFPGQGYGYTF
j_gene: TRBJ2-7; v_gene: TRBV11-3; CDR3aa: CASSLGVSGGPGEQYF
j_gene: TRBJ2-2; v_gene: TRBV12-5; CDR3aa: CASGLVVGLDRVAEGNTGELFF
j_gene: TRBJ2-3; v_gene: TRBV29-1; CDR3aa: CSGRRGGRASTDTQYF
j_gene: TRBJ1-1; v_gene: TRBV29-1; CDR3aa: CSVHRESTEAFF
j_gene: TRBJ1-4; v_gene: TRBV11-2; CDR3aa: CASSSHRGKNEKLFF
j_gene: TRBJ1-3; v_gene: TRBV30; CDR3aa: CAWSEGPGNTIYF
j_gene: TRBJ2-7; v_gene: TRBV25-1; CDR3aa: CASSEPGYEQYF
j_gene: TRBJ1-4; v_gene: TRBV28; CDR3aa: CASSPPGQGLANEKLFF
j_gene: TRBJ1-3; v_gene: TRBV9; CDR3aa: CASSSTTTGGISGNTIYF
j_gene: TRBJ2-1; v_gene: TRBV5-4; CDR3aa: CASSSAGTVNNEQFF
j_gene: TRBJ1-1; v_gene: TRBV4-2; CDR3aa: CASSRIELLNTEAFF
j_gene: TRBJ2-7; v_gene: TRBV18; CDR3aa: CASSRQGTYEQYF
j_gene: TRBJ2-7; v_gene: TRBV4-2; CDR3aa: CASSQWTSSSYEQYF
j_gene: TRBJ2-3; v_gene: TRBV27; CDR3aa: CASSLYGEGTDTQYF
j_gene: TRBJ1-2; v_gene: TRBV28; CDR3aa: CASSSPGTVNYGYTF
j_gene: TRBJ1-2; v_gene: TRBV19; CDR3aa: CASRPGGGGYTF
j_gene: TRBJ1-4; v_gene: TRBV5-6; CDR3aa: CASSHGTNNEKLFF
j_gene: TRBJ2-7; v_gene: TRBV4-2; CDR3aa: CASSQGGTSSYEQYF
j_gene: TRBJ1-6; v_gene: TRBV5-1; CDR3aa: CASSRDSNSPLHF
j_gene: TRBJ2-7; v_gene: TRBV7-8; CDR3aa: CASSIPGHSSSYEQYF
j_gene: TRBJ1-5; v_gene: TRBV30; CDR3aa: CAWSHGVQPQHF
j_gene: TRBJ2-1; v_gene: TRBV11-3; CDR3aa: CASSLGASGSEEQFF
j_gene: TRBJ1-2; v_gene: TRBV5-6; CDR3aa: CASSWVSEVNYGYTF
j_gene: TRBJ2-1; v_gene: TRBV7-2; CDR3aa: CASSLTPGLAGVQNDEQFF
j_gene: TRBJ1-3; v_gene: TRBV28; CDR3aa: CASSGGGARSGNTIYF
j_gene: TRBJ1-4; v_gene: TRBV7-2; CDR3aa: CASSPAGTNEKLFF
j_gene: TRBJ2-1; v_gene: TRBV7-9; CDR3aa: CASSLLPEQFF
j_gene: TRBJ2-3; v_gene: TRBV2; CDR3aa: CASSEDGAGGRITDTQYF
j_gene: TRBJ1-2; v_gene: TRBV10-3; CDR3aa: CATVGGTEDYGYTF
j_gene: TRBJ1-2; v_gene: TRBV15; CDR3aa: CATSPDRNYGYTF
j_gene: TRBJ1-6; v_gene: TRBV4-2; CDR3aa: CASSPRTRDHSPLHF
j_gene: TRBJ2-1; v_gene: TRBV11-3; CDR3aa: CASSLRGDSSYNEQFF
j_gene: TRBJ1-5; v_gene: TRBV12-3/TRBV12-4; CDR3aa: CASSFPGQPQHF
j_gene: TRBJ2-5; v_gene: TRBV5-1; CDR3aa: CASSLVGTPPETQYF
j_gene: TRBJ2-7; v_gene: TRBV15; CDR3aa: CATSRDTGYYEQYF
j_gene: TRBJ2-1; v_gene: TRBV9; CDR3aa: CASSVGSSGTYNEQFF
j_gene: TRBJ1-2; v_gene: TRBV5-1; CDR3aa: CASRPPDSYGYTF
j_gene: TRBJ1-5; v_gene: TRBV10-3; CDR3aa: CAISPGGNQPQHF
j_gene: TRBJ2-7; v_gene: TRBV7-8; CDR3aa: CASSSDRGWDEQYF
j_gene: TRBJ2-1; v_gene: TRBV28; CDR3aa: CASRSQGTSGRTYNEQFF
j_gene: TRBJ2-3; v_gene: TRBV15; CDR3aa: CATSKIRDSSDTQYF
j_gene: TRBJ1-6; v_gene: TRBV11-2; CDR3aa: CASSLEPGVASPLHF
j_gene: TRBJ2-5; v_gene: TRBV4-2; CDR3aa: CASSQVVGQDETQYF
j_gene: TRBJ2-1; v_gene: TRBV5-1; CDR3aa: CASSLGGTSGSRGGYNEQFF
j_gene: TRBJ1-1; v_gene: TRBV5-5; CDR3aa: CASSLGQALGPRNTEAFF
j_gene: TRBJ2-4; v_gene: TRBV27; CDR3aa: CASSFFGRGKNIQYF
j_gene: TRBJ2-7; v_gene: TRBV11-3; CDR3aa: CASSFTGVEQYF
j_gene: TRBJ1-2; v_gene: TRBV28; CDR3aa: CASSFPAGHNYGYTF
j_gene: TRBJ2-7; v_gene: TRBV7-2; CDR3aa: CASSLAPGLAGAPGDEQYF
j_gene: TRBJ1-1; v_gene: TRBV7-2; CDR3aa: CASSLAGRNTEAFF
j_gene: TRBJ2-3; v_gene: TRBV14; CDR3aa: CASSPLTGGTSTDTQYF
j_gene: TRBJ2-3; v_gene: TRBV5-1; CDR3aa: CASSRFGGSDTQYF
j_gene: TRBJ1-2; v_gene: TRBV19; CDR3aa: CASSIGTSNYGYTF